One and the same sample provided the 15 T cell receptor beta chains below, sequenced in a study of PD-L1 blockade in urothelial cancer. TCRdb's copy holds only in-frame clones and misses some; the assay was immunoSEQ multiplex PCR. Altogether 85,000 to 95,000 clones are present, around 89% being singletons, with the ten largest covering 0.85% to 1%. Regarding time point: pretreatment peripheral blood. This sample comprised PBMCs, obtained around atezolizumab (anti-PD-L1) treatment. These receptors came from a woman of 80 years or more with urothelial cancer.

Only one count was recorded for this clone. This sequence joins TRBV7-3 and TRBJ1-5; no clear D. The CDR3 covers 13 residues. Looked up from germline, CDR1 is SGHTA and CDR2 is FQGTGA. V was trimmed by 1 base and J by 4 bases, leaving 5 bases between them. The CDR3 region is CASSLRANQPQHF. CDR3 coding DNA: TGTGCCAGCAGCTTAAGAGCGAATCAGCCCCAGCATTTT. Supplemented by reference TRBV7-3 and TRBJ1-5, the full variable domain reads GAGVSQTPSNKVTEKGKYVELRCDPISGHTALYWYRQSLGQGPEFLIYFQGTGAADDSGLPNDRFFAVRPEGSVSTLKIQRTERGDSAVYLCASSLRANQPQHFGDGTRLSIL.

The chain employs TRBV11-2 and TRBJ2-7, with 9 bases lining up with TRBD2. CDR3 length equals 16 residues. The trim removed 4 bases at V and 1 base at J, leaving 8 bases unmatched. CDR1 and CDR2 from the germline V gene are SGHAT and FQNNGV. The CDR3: CASSSNVAGVSYEQYF. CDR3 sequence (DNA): TGTGCCAGCAGCTCGAACGTAGCGGGAGTTTCCTACGAGCAGTACTTC.

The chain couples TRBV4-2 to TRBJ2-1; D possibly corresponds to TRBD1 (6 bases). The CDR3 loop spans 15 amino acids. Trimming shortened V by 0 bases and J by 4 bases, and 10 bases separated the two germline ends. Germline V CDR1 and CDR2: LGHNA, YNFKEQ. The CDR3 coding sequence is TGTGCCAGCAGCCAAGAAACAGGGAGTTACAATGAGCAGTTCTTC. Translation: CASSQETGSYNEQFF.

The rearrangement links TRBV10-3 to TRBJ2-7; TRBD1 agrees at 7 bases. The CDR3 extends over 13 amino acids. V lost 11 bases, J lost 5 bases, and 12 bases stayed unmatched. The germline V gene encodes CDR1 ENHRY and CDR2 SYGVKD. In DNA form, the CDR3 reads TGTGCCGCCTCCCGGGTGACAGGGAACGAGCAGTACTTC. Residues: CAASRVTGNEQYF.

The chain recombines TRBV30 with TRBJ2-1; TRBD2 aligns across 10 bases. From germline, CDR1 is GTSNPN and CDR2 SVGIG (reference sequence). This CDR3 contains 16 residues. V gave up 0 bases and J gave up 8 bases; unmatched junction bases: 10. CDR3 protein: CAWSVGLAGVLDEQFF. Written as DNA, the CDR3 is TGTGCCTGGAGTGTAGGCCTAGCGGGAGTCTTGGATGAGCAGTTCTTC.

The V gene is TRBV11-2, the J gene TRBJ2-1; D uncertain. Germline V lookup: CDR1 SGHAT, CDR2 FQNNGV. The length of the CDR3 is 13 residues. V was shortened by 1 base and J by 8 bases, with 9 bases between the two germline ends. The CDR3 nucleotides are TGTGCCAGCAGCTTAGGGCGGTATTATGAGCAGTTCTTC. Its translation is CASSLGRYYEQFF.

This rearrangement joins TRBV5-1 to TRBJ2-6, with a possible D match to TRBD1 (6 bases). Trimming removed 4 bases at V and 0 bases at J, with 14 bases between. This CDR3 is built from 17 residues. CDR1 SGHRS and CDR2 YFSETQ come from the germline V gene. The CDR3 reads CASSTPDSISGANVLTF. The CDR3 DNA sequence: TGCGCCAGCAGCACTCCGGACAGCATCTCTGGGGCCAACGTCCTGACTTTC. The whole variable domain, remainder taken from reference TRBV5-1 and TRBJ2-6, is KAGVTQTPRYLIKTRGQQVTLSCSPISGHRSVSWYQQTPGQGLQFLFEYFSETQRNKGNFPGRFSGRQFSNSRSEMNVSTLELGDSALYLCASSTPDSISGANVLTFGAGSRLTVL.

The CDR3 DNA is TGTGCCAGTAGTATAGGTCAGAACAATGAGCAGTTCTTC. Its translation is CASSIGQNNEQFF. The chain employs TRBV19 and TRBJ2-1; D is ambiguous. The CDR3 totals 13 residues. Trimming left V 1 base short and J 5 bases short, with 6 bases between. Germline lookup yields CDR1 LNHDA and CDR2 SQIVND (reference sequence).

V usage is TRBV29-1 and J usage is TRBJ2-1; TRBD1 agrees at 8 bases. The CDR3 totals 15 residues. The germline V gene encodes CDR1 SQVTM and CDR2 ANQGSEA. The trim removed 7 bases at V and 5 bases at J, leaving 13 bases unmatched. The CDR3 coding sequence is TGCAGCGCTGGGGCAGGGGGCGTGCGACACAATGAGCAGTTCTTC. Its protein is CSAGAGGVRHNEQFF.

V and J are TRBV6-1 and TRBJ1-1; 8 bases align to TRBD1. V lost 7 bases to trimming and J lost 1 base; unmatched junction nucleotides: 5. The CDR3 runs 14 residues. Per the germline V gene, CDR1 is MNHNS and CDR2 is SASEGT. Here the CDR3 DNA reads TGTGCCAGCAACCAAGACAGGGGGAACACTGAAGCTTTCTTT. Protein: CASNQDRGNTEAFF.

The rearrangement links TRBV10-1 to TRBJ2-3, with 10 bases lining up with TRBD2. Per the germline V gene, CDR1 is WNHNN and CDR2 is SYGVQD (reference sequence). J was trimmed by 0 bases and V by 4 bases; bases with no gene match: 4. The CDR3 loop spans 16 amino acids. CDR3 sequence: CASSAASGGSTDTQYF. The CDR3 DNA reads TGCGCCAGCAGTGCGGCTAGCGGGGGTAGCACAGATACGCAGTATTTT.

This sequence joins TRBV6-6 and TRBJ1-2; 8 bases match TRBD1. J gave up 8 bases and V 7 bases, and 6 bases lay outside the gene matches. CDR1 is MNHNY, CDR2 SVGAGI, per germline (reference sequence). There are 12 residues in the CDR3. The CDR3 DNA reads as TGTGCCAGCACGGACAGGGTAGAGGGCTACACCTTC. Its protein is CASTDRVEGYTF.

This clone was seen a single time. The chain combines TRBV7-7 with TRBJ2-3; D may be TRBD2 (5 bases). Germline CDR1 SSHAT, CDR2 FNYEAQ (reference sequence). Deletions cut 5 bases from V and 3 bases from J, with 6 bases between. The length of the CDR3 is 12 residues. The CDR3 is CASSPGTDTQYF. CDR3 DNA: TGTGCCAGCAGCCCGGGGACAGATACGCAGTATTTT.

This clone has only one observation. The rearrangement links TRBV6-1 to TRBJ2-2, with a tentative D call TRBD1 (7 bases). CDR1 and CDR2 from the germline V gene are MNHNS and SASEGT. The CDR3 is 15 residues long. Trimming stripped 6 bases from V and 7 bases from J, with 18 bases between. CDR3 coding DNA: TGTGCCAGCAGCTGGGGGAGGCAGGGGGACGGGGAGCTGTTTTTT. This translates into CASSWGRQGDGELFF.

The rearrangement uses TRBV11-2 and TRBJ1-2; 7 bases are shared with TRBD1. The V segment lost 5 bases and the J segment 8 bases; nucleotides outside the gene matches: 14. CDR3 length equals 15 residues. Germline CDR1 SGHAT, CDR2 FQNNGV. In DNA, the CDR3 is TGTGCCAGCAGCCTCCTTCAGACAGGGTTTGGGGGCTACACCTTC. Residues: CASSLLQTGFGGYTF.